This TCR beta chain was captured in a study of T cell responses to AZD1222 COVID-19 vaccine. Study-level points and caveats: Per reports, nearly half of all spike-specific TCRs target regions that are unmutated in variants. Donors were chiefly white British, with a greater number of females, and clonal diversity was perhaps underestimated.

About this clone itself: The antigen is unknown.

Some clones are missing from TCRdb's copy, which holds only in-frame ones; the method was immunoSEQ multiplex PCR. The repertoire consists of roughly 170,000 clones, with roughly 88% occurring once and the leading ten covering approximately 0.5%. This clonotype originated in an adult in good health. Sequencing was performed on peripheral blood, taken on day 0 of AZD1222 vaccination.

The CDR3 region is CASSPSGTGNTNTIYF. The CDR3 nucleotides are TGTGCCAGCAGCCCGTCCGGGACAGGAAATACGAACACCATATATTTT. V usage is TRBV9 and J usage is TRBJ1-3; TRBD1 matches at 8 bases. Looked up from germline, CDR1 is SGDLS and CDR2 is YYNGEE. V lost 4 bases to trimming and J lost 7 bases; unmatched junction nucleotides: 13. This CDR3 contains 16 residues.